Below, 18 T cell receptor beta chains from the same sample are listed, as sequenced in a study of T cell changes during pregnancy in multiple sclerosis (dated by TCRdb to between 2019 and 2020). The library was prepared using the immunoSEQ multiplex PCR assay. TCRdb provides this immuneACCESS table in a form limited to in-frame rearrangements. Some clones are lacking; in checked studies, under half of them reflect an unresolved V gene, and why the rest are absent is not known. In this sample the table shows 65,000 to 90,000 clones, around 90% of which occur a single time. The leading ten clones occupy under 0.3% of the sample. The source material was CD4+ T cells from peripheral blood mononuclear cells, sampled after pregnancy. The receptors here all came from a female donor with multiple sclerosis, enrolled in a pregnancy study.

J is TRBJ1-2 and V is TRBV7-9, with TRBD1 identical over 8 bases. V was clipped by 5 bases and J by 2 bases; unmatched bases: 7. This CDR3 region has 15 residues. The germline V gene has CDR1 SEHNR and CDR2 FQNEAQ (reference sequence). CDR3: CASSLQTGANYGYTF. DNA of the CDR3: TGTGCCAGCAGCCTGCAGACAGGGGCCAACTATGGCTACACCTTC.

For the CDR3, the DNA is TGTGCCAGCAGTTACGAGGGTCCGAATGAGCAGTTCTTC. Amino acid sequence: CASSYEGPNEQFF. The chain has TRBV6-6 and TRBJ2-1; a weak D match, TRBD2 (5 bases). This CDR3 region has 13 residues. Trimming took off 2 bases at V and 7 bases at J, with 9 bases between the two ends. Germline CDR1 and CDR2: MNHNY and SVGAGI (reference sequence).

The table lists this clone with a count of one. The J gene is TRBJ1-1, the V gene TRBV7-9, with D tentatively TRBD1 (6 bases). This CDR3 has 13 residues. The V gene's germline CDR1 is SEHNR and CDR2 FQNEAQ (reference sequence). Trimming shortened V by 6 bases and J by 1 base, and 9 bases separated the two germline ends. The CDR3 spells CASRFRGNTEAFF. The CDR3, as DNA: TGTGCCAGCAGATTCAGGGGGAACACTGAAGCTTTCTTT.

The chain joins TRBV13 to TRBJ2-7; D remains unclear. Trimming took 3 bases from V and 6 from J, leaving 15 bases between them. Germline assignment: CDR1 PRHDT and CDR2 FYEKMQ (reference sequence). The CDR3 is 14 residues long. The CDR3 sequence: CASSFFWMGPEQYF. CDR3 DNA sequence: TGTGCCAGCAGCTTCTTTTGGATGGGCCCCGAGCAGTACTTC. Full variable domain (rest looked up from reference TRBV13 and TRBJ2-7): AAGVIQSPRHLIKEKRETATLKCYPIPRHDTVYWYQQGPGQDPQFLISFYEKMQSDKGSIPDRFSAQQFSDYHSELNMSSLELGDSALYFCASSFFWMGPEQYFGPGTRLTVT.

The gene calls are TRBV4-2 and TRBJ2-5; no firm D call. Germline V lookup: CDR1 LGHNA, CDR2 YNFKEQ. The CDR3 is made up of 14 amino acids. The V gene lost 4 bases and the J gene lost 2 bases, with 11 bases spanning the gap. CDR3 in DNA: TGTGCCAGCAGCCTCGAGCACGGTCAAGAGACCCAGTACTTC. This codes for CASSLEHGQETQYF.

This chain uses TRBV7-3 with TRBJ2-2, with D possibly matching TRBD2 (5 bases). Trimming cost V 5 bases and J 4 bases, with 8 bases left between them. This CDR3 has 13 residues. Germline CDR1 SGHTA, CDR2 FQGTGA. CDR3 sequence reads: CASSTLVTGELFF. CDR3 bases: TGTGCCAGCAGCACACTAGTCACCGGGGAGCTGTTTTTT. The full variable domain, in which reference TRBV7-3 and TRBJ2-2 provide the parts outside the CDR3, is GAGVSQTPSNKVTEKGKYVELRCDPISGHTALYWYRQSLGQGPEFLIYFQGTGAADDSGLPNDRFFAVRPEGSVSTLKIQRTERGDSAVYLCASSTLVTGELFFGEGSRLTVL.

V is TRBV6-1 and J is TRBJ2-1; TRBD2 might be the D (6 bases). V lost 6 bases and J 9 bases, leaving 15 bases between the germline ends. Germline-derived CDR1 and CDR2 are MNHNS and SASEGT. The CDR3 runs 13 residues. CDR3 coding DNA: TGTGCCAGCAGAGACCCGGGACTCCCTGAGCAGTTCTTC. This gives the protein CASRDPGLPEQFF.

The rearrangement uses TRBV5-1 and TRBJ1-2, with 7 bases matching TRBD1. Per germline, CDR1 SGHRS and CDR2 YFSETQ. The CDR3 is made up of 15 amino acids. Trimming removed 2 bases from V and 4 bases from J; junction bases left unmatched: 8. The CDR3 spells CASSLLTGTAYGYTF. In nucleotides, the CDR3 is TGCGCCAGCAGCTTATTAACCGGGACAGCCTATGGCTACACCTTC.

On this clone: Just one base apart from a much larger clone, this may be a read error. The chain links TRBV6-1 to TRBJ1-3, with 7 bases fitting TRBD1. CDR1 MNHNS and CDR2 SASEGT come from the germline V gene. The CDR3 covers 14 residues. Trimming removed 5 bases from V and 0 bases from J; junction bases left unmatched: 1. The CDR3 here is CASSRTGSGNTIYF. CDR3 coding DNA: TGTGCCAGCAGTCGGACAGGCTCTGGAAACACCATATATTTT.

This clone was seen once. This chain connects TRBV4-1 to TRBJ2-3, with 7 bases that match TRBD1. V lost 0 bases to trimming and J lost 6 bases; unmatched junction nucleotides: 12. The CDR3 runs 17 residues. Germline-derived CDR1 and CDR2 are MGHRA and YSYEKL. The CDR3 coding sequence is TGCGCCAGCAGCCAAGAGGGGGTCAGGGGGAGTGGGGATACGCAGTATTTT. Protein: CASSQEGVRGSGDTQYF.

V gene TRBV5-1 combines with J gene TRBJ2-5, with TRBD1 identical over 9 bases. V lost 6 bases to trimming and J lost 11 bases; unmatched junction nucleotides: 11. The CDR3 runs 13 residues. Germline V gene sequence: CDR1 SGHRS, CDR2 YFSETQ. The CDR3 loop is CASTTGGDMVQYF. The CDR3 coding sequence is TGCGCCAGCACCACAGGGGGCGATATGGTGCAGTACTTC.

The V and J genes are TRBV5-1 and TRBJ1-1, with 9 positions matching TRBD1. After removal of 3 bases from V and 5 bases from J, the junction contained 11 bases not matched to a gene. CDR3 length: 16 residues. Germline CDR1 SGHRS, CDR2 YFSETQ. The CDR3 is CASSSIRTGDLTEAFF. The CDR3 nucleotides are TGCGCCAGCAGCTCTATTAGGACAGGGGATTTAACTGAAGCTTTCTTT.

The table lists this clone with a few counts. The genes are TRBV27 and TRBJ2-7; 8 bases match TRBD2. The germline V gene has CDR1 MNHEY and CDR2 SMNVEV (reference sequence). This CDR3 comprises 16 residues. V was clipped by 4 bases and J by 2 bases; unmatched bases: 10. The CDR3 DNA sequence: TGTGCCAGCAGTTCCCTGGGGAGCGGGGGTGCCTACGAGCAGTACTTC. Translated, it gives CASSSLGSGGAYEQYF.

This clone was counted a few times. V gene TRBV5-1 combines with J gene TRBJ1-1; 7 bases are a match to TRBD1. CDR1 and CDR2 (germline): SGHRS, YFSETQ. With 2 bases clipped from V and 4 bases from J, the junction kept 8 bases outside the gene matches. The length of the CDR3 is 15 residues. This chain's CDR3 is CASSLDSGQSTEAFF. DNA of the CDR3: TGCGCCAGCAGCTTAGATTCGGGACAGTCCACTGAAGCTTTCTTT. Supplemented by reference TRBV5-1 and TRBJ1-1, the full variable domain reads KAGVTQTPRYLIKTRGQQVTLSCSPISGHRSVSWYQQTPGQGLQFLFEYFSETQRNKGNFPGRFSGRQFSNSRSEMNVSTLELGDSALYLCASSLDSGQSTEAFFGQGTRLTVV.

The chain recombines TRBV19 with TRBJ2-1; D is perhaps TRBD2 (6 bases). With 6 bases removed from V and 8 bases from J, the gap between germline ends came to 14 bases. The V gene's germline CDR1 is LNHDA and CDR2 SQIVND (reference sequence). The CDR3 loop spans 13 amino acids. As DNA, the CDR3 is TGTGCCAGTAGCCTTCTGAAGCGGGATGAGCAGTTCTTC. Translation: CASSLLKRDEQFF.

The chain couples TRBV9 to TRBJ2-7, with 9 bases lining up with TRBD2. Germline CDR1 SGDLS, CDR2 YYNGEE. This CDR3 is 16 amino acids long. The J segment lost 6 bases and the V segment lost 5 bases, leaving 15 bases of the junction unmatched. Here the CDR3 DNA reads TGTGCCAGCAGTCCCTCCCCTTTAGCGGGAGACTCCGAGCAGTACTTC. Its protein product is CASSPSPLAGDSEQYF.

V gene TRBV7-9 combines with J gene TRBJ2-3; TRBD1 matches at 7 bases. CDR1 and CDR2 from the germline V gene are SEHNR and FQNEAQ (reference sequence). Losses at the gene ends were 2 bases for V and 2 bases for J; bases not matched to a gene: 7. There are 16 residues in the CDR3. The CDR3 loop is CASSLMTGIPTDTQYF. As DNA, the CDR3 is TGTGCCAGCAGCTTAATGACAGGGATCCCCACAGATACGCAGTATTTT.

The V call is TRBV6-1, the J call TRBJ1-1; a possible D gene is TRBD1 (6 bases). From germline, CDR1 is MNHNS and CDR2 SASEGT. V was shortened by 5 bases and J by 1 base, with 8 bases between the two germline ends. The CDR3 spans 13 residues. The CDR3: CASSPGQNTEAFF. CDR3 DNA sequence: TGTGCCAGCAGTCCGGGACAGAACACTGAAGCTTTCTTT.